The 11 T cell receptor beta chains below were found in one sample sequenced in a study of blood T cell repertoires in COVID-19 (TCRdb year 2020). The library was made by the immunoSEQ multiplex PCR assay. Entries here come from immuneACCESS through TCRdb and include only in-frame sequences with V and J called. Some clones fail to appear in such tables; in the studies checked, an unresolved V gene covers under half of the shortfall, and the cause of the remainder is unknown. The sample includes under 150,000 clones, with about nine tenths observed a single time. Jointly, the top ten make up under 2% of the sample. Material: peripheral blood. These receptors all stem from a human donor with active COVID-19. The donor label of this sample is uncertain.

This chain uses TRBV5-5 with TRBJ1-1, with a tentative D call TRBD1 (6 bases). With 5 bases removed from V and 7 bases from J, the gap between germline ends came to 18 bases. Germline V gene data show CDR1 as SGHKS and CDR2 as YYEKEE (reference sequence). This CDR3 is built from 14 residues. The CDR3 DNA sequence: TGTGCCAGCAGTTTTGGGCCAGGGGTAGGTGAAGCTTTCTTT. Protein sequence: CASSFGPGVGEAFF.

The rearrangement uses TRBV29-1 and TRBJ2-7, with D perhaps TRBD1 (5 bases). This CDR3 region has 11 residues. Germline V gene sequence: CDR1 SQVTM, CDR2 ANQGSEA. V dropped 5 bases and J dropped 2 bases, with 7 bases sitting between them. As DNA, the CDR3 is TGCAGCGTTCGCAGGGCCTACGAGCAGTACTTC. Translation gives CSVRRAYEQYF.

The rearrangement joins TRBV6-2 or TRBV6-3 to TRBJ2-7; D is unresolved. Germline V gene sequence: CDR1 MNHEY, CDR2 SVGEGT. V dropped 4 bases and J dropped 0 bases, with 16 bases sitting between them. The CDR3 runs 16 residues. The CDR3 reads CASSLYTAADSYEQYF. Here the CDR3 DNA reads TGTGCCAGCAGTTTATACACCGCCGCCGACTCCTACGAGCAGTACTTC.

This clone was seen once. The CDR3 spells CASSHTMGGDYGYTF. The CDR3 DNA is TGTGCCAGCAGCCACACGATGGGGGGTGACTATGGCTACACCTTC. The chain links TRBV7-9 to TRBJ1-2; a possible D gene is TRBD1 (5 bases). This CDR3 spans 15 amino acids. Germline CDR1 and CDR2: SEHNR and FQNEAQ (reference sequence). V lost 5 bases and J lost 3, with 16 bases in between. Full variable domain (outside the CDR3, taken from reference TRBV7-9 and TRBJ1-2): DTGVSQNPRHKITKRGQNVTFRCDPISEHNRLYWYRQTLGQGPEFLTYFQNEAQLEKSRLLSDRFSAERPKGSFSTLEIQRTEQGDSAMYLCASSHTMGGDYGYTFGSGTRLTVV.

This clone was observed a few times. The V gene is TRBV10-3, the J gene TRBJ1-5; 8 bases map to TRBD1. The CDR3 runs 12 residues. CDR1 and CDR2 (germline): ENHRY, SYGVKD. The J segment lost 8 bases and the V segment lost 9 bases, leaving 6 bases of the junction unmatched. In DNA, the CDR3 is TGTGCCATAAGACAGGGGAGGGAGCCCCAGCATTTT. This encodes CAIRQGREPQHF.

This clone was counted a few times. The V gene is TRBV7-2, the J gene TRBJ2-7; TRBD2 aligns across 9 bases. Germline V lookup: CDR1 SGHTA, CDR2 FQGNSA. The CDR3 extends over 14 amino acids. V trimming: 3 bases; J trimming: 5 bases; junction bases outside the gene matches: 5. CDR3 loop: CASSFAGGYDEQYF. The CDR3 region has the DNA TGTGCCAGCAGCTTTGCGGGGGGGTACGACGAGCAGTACTTC.

This clone came up once. The chain joins TRBV12-3 or TRBV12-4 to TRBJ1-1, with D possibly being TRBD1 (5 bases). CDR3 length: 13 amino acids. V lost 3 bases and J 8 bases, leaving 13 bases between the germline ends. The CDR3 region is CASSLTIGAEAFF. DNA for the CDR3: TGTGCCAGCAGTTTGACCATTGGGGCCGAAGCTTTCTTT.

The chain uses TRBV5-4 and TRBJ2-3; 8 positions match TRBD2. Trimming removed 0 bases from V and 3 bases from J; junction bases left unmatched: 9. The germline gives CDR1 SGHNT, CDR2 YYREEE (reference sequence). There are 17 residues in the CDR3. CDR3 nucleotide sequence: TGTGCCAGCAGCTTGGCCGGAGCGGGGGTTGGGACAGATACGCAGTATTTT. Amino acid sequence: CASSLAGAGVGTDTQYF.

The sample holds one count of this clone. The J gene is TRBJ1-5, the V gene TRBV5-1, with unresolved D. This CDR3 region has 14 residues. With 0 bases removed from V and 3 bases from J, the gap between germline ends came to 7 bases. The germline V gene encodes CDR1 SGHRS and CDR2 YFSETQ. CDR3 bases: TGCGCCAGCAGCTTGGATCCAGTCAATCAGCCCCAGCATTTT. Amino acids: CASSLDPVNQPQHF.

This clone was detected only once. This chain links TRBV5-6 with TRBJ2-2; D is ambiguous. V was trimmed by 0 bases and J by 6 bases, leaving 6 bases between them. The germline CDR1 and CDR2 sequences are SGHDT and YYEEEE. The CDR3 has 13 residues. In DNA form, the CDR3 reads TGTGCCAGCAGCTTGGGCGTCCCCGGGGAGCTGTTTTTT. It yields the protein CASSLGVPGELFF.

The V gene is TRBV19, the J gene TRBJ2-7; D is ambiguous. Germline CDR1 LNHDA, CDR2 SQIVND (reference sequence). The CDR3 contains 17 residues. V shed 6 bases and J shed 3 bases, with 24 bases lying between them. CDR3 region: CASRVTHGTAVDYEQYF. DNA for the CDR3: TGTGCCAGTAGGGTAACTCATGGAACAGCCGTCGACTACGAGCAGTACTTC.